Sequencing of this T cell receptor (beta chain) was carried out in a study of T-cell reconstitution after alpha-beta-depleted transplantation in children. With 5 bases removed from V and 10 bases from J, the gap between germline ends came to 14 bases. Germline V CDR1 and CDR2: MNHNS, SASEGT. There are 13 residues in the CDR3. This clonotype was observed at least ten times. Unique molecular identifiers were incorporated into the prepared TCRbeta library. In TCRdb, the PCR reads were re-called with MiXCR into one record per CDR3 protein. Counted here are some 240,000 distinct CDR3 sequences, 7.5% to 10% occurring once; the ten biggest clones make up about 5.4%.

The starting material was PBMCs from the stem cell graft donor, obtained from the stem cell graft. This chain uses TRBV6-1 with TRBJ1-4; D is unclear. The TCR was taken from a human donor who donated a stem cell graft to a child with SCID. The CDR3 reads CASSTDRLGKLFF. For the CDR3, the DNA is TGTGCCAGCAGTACAGACCGCCTAGGAAAACTGTTTTTT.